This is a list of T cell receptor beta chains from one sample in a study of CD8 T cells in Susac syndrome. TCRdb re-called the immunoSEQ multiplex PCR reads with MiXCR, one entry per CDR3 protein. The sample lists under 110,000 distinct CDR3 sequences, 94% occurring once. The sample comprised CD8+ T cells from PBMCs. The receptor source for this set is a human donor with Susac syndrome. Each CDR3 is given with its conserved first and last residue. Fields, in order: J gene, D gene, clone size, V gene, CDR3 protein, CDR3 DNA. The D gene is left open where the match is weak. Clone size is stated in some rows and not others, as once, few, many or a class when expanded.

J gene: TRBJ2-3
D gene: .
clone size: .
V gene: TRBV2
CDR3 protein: CASSVKGFDTQYF
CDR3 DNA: TGTGCCAGCAGTGTAAAGGGTTTTGATACGCAGTATTTT

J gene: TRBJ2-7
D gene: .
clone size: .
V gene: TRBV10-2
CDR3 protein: CASRRDTAGEQYF
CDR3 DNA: TGCGCCAGCCGTAGGGACACGGCGGGCGAGCAGTACTTC

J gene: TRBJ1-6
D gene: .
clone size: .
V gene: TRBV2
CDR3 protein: CASSGRALHF
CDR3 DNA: TGTGCCAGCAGTGGCAGGGCCCTCCACTTT

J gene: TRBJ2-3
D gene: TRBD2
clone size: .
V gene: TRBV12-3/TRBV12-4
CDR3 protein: CASSPTSGGTDTQYF
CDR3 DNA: TGTGCCAGCAGTCCGACTAGCGGGGGCACAGATACGCAGTATTTT

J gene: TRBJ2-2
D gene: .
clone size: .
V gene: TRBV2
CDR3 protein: CASSEAGVNTGELFF
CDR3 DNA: TGTGCCAGCAGTGAAGCGGGAGTGAACACCGGGGAGCTGTTTTTT

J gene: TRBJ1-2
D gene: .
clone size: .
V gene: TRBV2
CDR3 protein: CASRGFLYTF
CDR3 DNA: TGTGCCAGCCGAGGTTTCCTTTACACCTTC

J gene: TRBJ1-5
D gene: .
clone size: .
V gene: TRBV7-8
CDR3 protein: CASSPGAGNQPQHF
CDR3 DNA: TGTGCCAGCAGCCCGGGAGCCGGCAATCAGCCCCAGCATTTT

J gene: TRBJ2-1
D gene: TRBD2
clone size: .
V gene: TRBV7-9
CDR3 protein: CASSPQGGGENEQFF
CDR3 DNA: TGTGCCAGCAGCCCCCAAGGCGGGGGGGAGAATGAGCAGTTCTTC

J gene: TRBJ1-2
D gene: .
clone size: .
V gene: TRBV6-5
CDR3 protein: CASGSPRDRDYGYTF
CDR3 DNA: TGTGCCAGCGGCTCCCCAAGGGATCGTGACTATGGCTACACCTTC

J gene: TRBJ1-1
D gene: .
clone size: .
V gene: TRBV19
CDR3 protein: CASSLPGPGRAEAFF
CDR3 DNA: TGTGCCAGTAGTTTACCGGGCCCCGGGAGGGCTGAAGCTTTCTTT

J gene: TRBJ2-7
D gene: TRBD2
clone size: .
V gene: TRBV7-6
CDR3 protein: CASSPGLAVYEQYF
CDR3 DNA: TGTGCCAGCAGCCCGGGACTAGCCGTGTACGAGCAGTACTTC

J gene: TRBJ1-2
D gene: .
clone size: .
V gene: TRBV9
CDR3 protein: CASGGVVYGYTF
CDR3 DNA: TGTGCCAGCGGTGGGGTAGTCTATGGCTACACCTTC

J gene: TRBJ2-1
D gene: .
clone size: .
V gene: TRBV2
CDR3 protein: CASSEDPQRGPYNEQFF
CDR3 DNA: TGTGCCAGCAGTGAAGACCCCCAGCGAGGGCCCTACAATGAGCAGTTCTTC

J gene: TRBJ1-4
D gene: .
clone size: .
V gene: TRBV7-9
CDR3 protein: CASSPDRRNEKLFF
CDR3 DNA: TGTGCCAGCAGCCCAGACAGGAGGAATGAAAAACTGTTTTTT

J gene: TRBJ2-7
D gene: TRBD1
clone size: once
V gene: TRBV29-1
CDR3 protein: CSVETGAENEQYF
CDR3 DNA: TGCAGCGTTGAAACAGGGGCGGAAAACGAGCAGTACTTC

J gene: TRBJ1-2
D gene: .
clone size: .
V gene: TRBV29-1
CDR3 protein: CSVESPAGQTYGYTF
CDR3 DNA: TGCAGCGTTGAATCGCCCGCTGGACAGACCTATGGCTACACCTTC

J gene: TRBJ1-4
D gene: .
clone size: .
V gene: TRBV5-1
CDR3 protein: CASSPNHGNEKLFF
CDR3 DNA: TGCGCCAGCAGCCCCAACCATGGAAATGAAAAACTGTTTTTT

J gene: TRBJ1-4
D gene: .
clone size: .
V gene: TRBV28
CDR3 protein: CASSFRRGNEKLFF
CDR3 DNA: TGTGCCAGCAGTTTTAGGAGGGGTAATGAAAAACTGTTTTTT

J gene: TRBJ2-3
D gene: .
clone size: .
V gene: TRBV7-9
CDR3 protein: CASRPLRGTSTDTQYF
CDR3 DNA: TGTGCCAGCAGGCCTCTACGGGGGACTAGCACAGATACGCAGTATTTT

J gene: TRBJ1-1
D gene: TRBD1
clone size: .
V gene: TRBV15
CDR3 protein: CATSGDRGDTEAFF
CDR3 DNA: TGTGCCACCAGCGGAGACAGGGGAGACACTGAAGCTTTCTTT

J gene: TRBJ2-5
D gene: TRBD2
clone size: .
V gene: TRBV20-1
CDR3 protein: CSANGLDRPPGTQYF
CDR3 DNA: TGCAGTGCGAACGGACTAGATCGCCCCCCAGGGACCCAGTACTTC

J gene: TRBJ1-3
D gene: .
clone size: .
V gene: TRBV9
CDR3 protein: CASSEGGDGNTIYF
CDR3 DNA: TGTGCCAGCAGCGAGGGGGGCGACGGAAACACCATATATTTT

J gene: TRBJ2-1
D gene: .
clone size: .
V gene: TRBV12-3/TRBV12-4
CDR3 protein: CASSLAESLEQFF
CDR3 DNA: TGTGCCAGCAGTTTAGCCGAGTCGTTAGAGCAGTTCTTC

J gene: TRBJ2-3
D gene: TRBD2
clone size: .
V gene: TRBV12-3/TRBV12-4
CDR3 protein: CASSSGPSSGEADTQYF
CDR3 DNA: TGTGCCAGCAGTTCGGGCCCTAGTAGCGGGGAGGCAGATACGCAGTATTTT

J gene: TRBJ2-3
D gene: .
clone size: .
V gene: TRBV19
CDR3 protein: CASSSYGDDTQYF
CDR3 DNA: TGTGCCAGTAGTTCCTACGGGGACGATACGCAGTATTTT

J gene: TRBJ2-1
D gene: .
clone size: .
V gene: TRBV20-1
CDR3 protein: CSASGYGGSHEQFF
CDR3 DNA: TGCAGTGCTAGTGGATACGGTGGGTCACATGAGCAGTTCTTC

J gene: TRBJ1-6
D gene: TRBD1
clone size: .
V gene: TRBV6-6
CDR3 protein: CASSSLDRGDSPLHF
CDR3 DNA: TGTGCCAGCAGTTCCCTGGACAGGGGGGATTCACCCCTCCACTTT

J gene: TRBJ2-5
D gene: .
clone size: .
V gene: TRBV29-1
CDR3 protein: CSVPWPYQETQYF
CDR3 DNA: TGCAGCGTTCCCTGGCCGTACCAAGAGACCCAGTACTTC

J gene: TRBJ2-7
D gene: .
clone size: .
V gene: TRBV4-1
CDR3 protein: CASSQGYGAYEQYF
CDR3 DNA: TGCGCCAGCAGCCAAGGATACGGAGCCTACGAGCAGTACTTC

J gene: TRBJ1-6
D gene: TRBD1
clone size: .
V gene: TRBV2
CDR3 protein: CASDADRGGLNSPLHF
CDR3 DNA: TGTGCCAGCGATGCGGACAGGGGTGGCCTTAATTCACCCCTCCACTTT

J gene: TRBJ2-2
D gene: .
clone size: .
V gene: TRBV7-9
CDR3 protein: CASSMTNTGELFF
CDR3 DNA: TGTGCCAGCAGCATGACGAACACCGGGGAGCTGTTTTTT

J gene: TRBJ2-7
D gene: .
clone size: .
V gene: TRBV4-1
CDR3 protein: CASPTGTFYEQYF
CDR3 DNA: TGCGCCAGCCCTACCGGGACATTCTACGAGCAGTACTTC

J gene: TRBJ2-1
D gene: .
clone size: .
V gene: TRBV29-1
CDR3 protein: CSGALVANNEQFF
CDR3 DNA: TGCAGCGGTGCCCTTGTAGCCAACAATGAGCAGTTCTTC

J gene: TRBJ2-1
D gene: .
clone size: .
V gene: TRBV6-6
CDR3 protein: CASSYSTDEQFF
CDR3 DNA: TGTGCCAGCAGTTACTCTACGGATGAGCAGTTCTTC

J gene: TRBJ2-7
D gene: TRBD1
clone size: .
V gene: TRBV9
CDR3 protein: CASSKTRDRGYEQYF
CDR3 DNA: TGTGCCAGCAGCAAAACAAGGGACAGAGGCTACGAGCAGTACTTC

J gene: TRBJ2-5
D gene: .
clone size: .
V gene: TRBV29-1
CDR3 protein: CSVGPPAGQETQYF
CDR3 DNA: TGCAGCGTTGGACCCCCCGCAGGGCAAGAGACCCAGTACTTC

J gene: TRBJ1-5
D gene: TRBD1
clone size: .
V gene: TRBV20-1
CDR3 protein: CSAPDPDRLNQPQHF
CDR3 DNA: TGCAGTGCTCCAGATCCGGACAGGCTCAATCAGCCCCAGCATTTT

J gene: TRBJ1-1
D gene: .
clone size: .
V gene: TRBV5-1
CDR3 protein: CASSFKENTEAFF
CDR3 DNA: TGCGCCAGCAGCTTCAAGGAGAACACTGAAGCTTTCTTT

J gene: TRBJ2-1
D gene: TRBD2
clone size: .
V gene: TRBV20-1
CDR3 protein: CSARSSGGNEQFF
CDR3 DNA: TGCAGTGCTAGGTCAAGCGGGGGGAATGAGCAGTTCTTC

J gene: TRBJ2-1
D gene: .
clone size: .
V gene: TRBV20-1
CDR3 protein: CSARDSGSEQFF
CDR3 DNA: TGCAGTGCTAGAGATTCGGGAAGTGAGCAGTTCTTC

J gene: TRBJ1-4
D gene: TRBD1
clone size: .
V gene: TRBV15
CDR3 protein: CATSRVRDRGTTNEKLFF
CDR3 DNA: TGTGCCACCAGCAGAGTCAGGGACAGGGGGACGACTAATGAAAAACTGTTTTTT

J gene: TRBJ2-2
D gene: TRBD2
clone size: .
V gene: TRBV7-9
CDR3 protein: CASTSGEGNTGELFF
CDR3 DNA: TGTGCCAGCACCTCGGGGGAGGGAAACACCGGGGAGCTGTTTTTT

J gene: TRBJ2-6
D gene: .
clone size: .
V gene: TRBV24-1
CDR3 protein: CATSDPLSGANVLTF
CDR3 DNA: TGTGCCACCAGTGATCCCCTCTCTGGGGCCAACGTCCTGACTTTC

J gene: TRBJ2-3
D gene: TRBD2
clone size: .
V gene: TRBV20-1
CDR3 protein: CSASPTGTRFRDTQYF
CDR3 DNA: TGCAGTGCTAGTCCGACCGGGACTAGGTTTAGAGATACGCAGTATTTT

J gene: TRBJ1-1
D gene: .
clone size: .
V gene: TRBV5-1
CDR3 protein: CASSRTVRREAFF
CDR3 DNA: TGCGCCAGCAGCCGGACAGTCCGTCGTGAAGCTTTCTTT

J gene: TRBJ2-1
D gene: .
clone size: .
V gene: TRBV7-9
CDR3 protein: CASSANRDREQFF
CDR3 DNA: TGTGCCAGCAGCGCCAACAGGGATAGGGAGCAGTTCTTC

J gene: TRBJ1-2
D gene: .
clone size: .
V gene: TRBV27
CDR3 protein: CASKTGIDGYTF
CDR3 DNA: TGTGCCAGCAAAACAGGGATTGACGGCTACACCTTC